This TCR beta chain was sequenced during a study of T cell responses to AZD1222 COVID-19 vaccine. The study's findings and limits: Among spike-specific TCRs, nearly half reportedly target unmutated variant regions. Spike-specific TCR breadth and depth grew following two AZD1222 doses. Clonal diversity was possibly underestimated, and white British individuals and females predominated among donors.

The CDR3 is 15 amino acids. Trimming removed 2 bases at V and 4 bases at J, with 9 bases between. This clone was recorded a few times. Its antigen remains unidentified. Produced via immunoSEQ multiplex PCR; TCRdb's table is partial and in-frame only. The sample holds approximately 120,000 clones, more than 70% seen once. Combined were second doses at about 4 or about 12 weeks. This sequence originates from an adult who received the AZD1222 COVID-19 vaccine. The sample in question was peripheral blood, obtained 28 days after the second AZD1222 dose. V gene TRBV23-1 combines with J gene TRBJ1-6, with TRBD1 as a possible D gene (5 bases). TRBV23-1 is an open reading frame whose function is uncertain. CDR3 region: CASSQRDSYNSPLHF. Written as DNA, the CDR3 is TGCGCCAGCAGTCAAAGAGACAGTTATAATTCACCCCTCCACTTT.